Described below is a single T cell receptor (beta chain) sequence and its context. Its target is not known. The data belong to a study of long-term antiretroviral therapy in people with HIV. Study overall: Collection dates of the earliest samples fall about a decade before the 2015 immediate-ART recommendation. The study, taken as a whole, reports: Control repertoires displayed wider CDR3 length ranges than the HIV repertoires. Clones that had undergone expansion before ART prevailed in the repertoire throughout all time points. In samples taken after ART, diversity increased but remained below transplant donor control levels.

Researchers report immunoSEQ v3.0 was run at survey level. Sequenced by immunoSEQ multiplex PCR; TCRdb stores in-frame clones only, minus some. The sample yields some 21,000 clones, 60% to 80% seen once. The CDR3 totals 14 residues. V was trimmed by 4 bases and J by 1 base, leaving 10 bases between them. Germline CDR1 reads MNHEY; CDR2 reads SVGAGI. The input for sequencing was unsorted PBMCs, taken around 1.7 years before starting antiretroviral therapy. This chain links TRBV6-5 with TRBJ1-1, with a weak D call TRBD1 (6 bases). This clonotype was sampled from a woman between 40 and 55 years old with HIV. Here the CDR3 DNA reads TGTGCCAGCAGTTTCGGACAGAGGAACACTGAAGCTTTCTTT. Protein sequence: CASSFGQRNTEAFF.